The clone carrying this T cell receptor (beta chain) was seen at least ten times. The antigen is not known. The sample comes from a study of T cells after yellow fever vaccination. TCRdb analysed the 5' RACE reads with MiXCR anew, one entry per CDR3 protein. The data contain roughly 110,000 distinct CDR3 sequences, roughly 8.9% of them singletons. V shed 4 bases and J 6 bases; nucleotides not matched to a gene: 7. The CDR3 runs to 14 residues. Germline CDR1 reads SGHDT; CDR2 reads YYEEEE. Study-wide findings and caveats: The study noted that FACS-sorted repertoires could contain abundant clonotypes contaminating from the bulk population.

The TCR sequence derives from a man younger than 45 who received the YFV17D yellow fever vaccine. The chain has TRBV5-6 and TRBJ2-1; 7 bases align to TRBD2. The starting material was CD8+ T cells sorted from PBMCs, obtained 45 days after the yellow fever booster vaccination. The CDR3 loop reads CASSPRDYPNEQFF. The CDR3 DNA reads as TGTGCCAGCAGCCCCCGGGACTATCCCAATGAGCAGTTCTTC.